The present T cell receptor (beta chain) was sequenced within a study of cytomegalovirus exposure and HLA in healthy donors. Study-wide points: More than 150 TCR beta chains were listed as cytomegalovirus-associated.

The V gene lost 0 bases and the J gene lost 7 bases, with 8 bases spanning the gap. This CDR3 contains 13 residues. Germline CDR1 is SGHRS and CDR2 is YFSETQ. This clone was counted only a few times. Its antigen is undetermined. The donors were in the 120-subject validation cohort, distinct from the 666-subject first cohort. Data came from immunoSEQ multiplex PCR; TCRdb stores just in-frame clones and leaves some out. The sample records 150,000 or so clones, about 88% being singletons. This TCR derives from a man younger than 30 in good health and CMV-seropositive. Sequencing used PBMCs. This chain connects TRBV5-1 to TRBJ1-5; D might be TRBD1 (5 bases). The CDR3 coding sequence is TGCGCCAGCAGCTTGGCCGGGGGACAGCCCCAGCATTTT. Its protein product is CASSLAGGQPQHF.